This T cell receptor beta chain was captured by sequencing in a study of neoadjuvant anti-PD-1 for oral cavity cancer. Cohort: HPV-negative, locally advanced oral cavity squamous cell carcinoma patients. Most PBMC samples had 450 to 500 ng input DNA in six replicates. Produced via immunoSEQ multiplex PCR; TCRdb's table is partial and in-frame only. Of tens of thousands of clones in the sample, 80% to 90% were seen once. Per the germline V gene, CDR1 is MRHNA and CDR2 is SNTAGT. V shed 6 bases and J shed 2 bases, with 13 bases lying between them. The CDR3 is 15 residues long. The genes are TRBV6-4 and TRBJ2-2; D perhaps matches TRBD1 (6 bases). The starting material was PBMCs, obtained before nivolumab (anti-PD-1) treatment. The clonotype originates from a person aged 35-80 years with oral cavity squamous cell carcinoma. The CDR3 is CASRQDRTNTGELFF. The CDR3 DNA is TGTGCCAGCAGACAGGACAGAACAAACACCGGGGAGCTGTTTTTT.